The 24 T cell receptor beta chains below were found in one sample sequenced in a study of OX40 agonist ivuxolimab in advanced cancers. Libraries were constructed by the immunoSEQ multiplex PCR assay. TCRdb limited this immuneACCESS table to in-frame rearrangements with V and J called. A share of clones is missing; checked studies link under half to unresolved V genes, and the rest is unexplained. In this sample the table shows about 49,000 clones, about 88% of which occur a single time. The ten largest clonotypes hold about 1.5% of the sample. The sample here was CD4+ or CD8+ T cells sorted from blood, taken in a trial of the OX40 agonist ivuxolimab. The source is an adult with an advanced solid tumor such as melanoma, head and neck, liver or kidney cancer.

As DNA, the CDR3 is TGTGCCAGCTCAGACAGGGGGCCCTCTCCCCCCGAGCAGTTCTTC. Its translation is CASSDRGPSPPEQFF. V gene TRBV18 combines with J gene TRBJ2-1; 10 positions agree with TRBD1. The CDR3 runs to 15 residues. The V gene end was trimmed by 5 bases and the J gene end by 10 bases; junction bases not matched to a gene: 11. CDR1 is KGHSH, CDR2 LQKENI, per germline. The full variable domain, rest sourced from reference TRBV18 and TRBJ2-1, is NAGVMQNPRHLVRRRGQEARLRCSPMKGHSHVYWYRQLPEEGLKFMVYLQKENIIDESGMPKERFSAEFPKEGPSILRIQQVVRGDSAAYFCASSDRGPSPPEQFFGPGTRLTVL.

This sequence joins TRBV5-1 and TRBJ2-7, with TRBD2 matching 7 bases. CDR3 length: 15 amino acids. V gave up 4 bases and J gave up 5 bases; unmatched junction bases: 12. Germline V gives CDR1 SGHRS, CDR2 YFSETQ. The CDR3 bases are TGCGCCAGCAGCCTCGAAGCGGGATTGTCCCACGAGCAGTACTTC. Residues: CASSLEAGLSHEQYF.

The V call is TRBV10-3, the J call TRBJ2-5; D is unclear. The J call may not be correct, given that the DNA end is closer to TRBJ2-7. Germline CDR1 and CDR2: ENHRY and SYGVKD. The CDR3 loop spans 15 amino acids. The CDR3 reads CAISEKSERAYEQYF. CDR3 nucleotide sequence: TGTGCCATCAGTGAAAAGTCGGAGAGAGCCTACGAGCAGTACTTC.

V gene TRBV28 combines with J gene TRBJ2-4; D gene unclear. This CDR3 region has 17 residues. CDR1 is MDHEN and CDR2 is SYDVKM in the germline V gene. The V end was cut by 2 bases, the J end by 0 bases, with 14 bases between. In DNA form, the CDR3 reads TGTGCCAGCAGTTTAAGTTCCCGGCTTATAGCCAAAAACATTCAGTACTTC. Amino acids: CASSLSSRLIAKNIQYF.

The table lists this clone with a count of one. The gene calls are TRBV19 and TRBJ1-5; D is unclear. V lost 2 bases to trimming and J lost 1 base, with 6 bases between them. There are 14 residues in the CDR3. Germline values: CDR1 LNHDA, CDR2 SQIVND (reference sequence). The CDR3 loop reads CASSIIGSNQPQHF. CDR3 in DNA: TGTGCCAGTAGTATAATCGGGAGCAATCAGCCCCAGCATTTT.

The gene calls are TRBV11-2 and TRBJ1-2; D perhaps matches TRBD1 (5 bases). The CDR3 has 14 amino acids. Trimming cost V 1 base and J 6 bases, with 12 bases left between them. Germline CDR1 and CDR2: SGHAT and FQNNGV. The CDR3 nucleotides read TGTGCCAGCAGCTTAGGGACCGGGACGGATGGCTACACCTTC. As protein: CASSLGTGTDGYTF. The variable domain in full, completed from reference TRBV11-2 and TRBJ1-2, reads EAGVAQSPRYKIIEKRQSVAFWCNPISGHATLYWYQQILGQGPKLLIQFQNNGVVDDSQLPKDRFSAERLKGVDSTLKIQPAKLEDSAVYLCASSLGTGTDGYTFGSGTRLTVV.

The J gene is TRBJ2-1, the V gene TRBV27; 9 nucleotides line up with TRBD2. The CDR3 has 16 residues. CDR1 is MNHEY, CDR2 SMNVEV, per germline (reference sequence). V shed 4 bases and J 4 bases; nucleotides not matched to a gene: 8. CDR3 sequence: CASSSASGIGYNEQFF. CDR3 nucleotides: TGTGCCAGCAGTTCGGCTAGCGGGATAGGGTACAATGAGCAGTTCTTC.

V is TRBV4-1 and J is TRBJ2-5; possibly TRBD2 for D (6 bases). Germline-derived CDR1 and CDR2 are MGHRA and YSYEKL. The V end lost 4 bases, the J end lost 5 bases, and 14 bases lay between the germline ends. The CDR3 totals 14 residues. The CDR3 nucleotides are TGCGCCAGCAGCCTGGGACTGACTGAGGAGACCCAGTACTTC. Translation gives CASSLGLTEETQYF.

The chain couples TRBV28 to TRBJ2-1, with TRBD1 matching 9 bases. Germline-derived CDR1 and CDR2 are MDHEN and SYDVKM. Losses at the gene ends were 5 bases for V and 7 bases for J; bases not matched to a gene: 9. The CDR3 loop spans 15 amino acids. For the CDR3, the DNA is TGTGCCAGCAGTCCGGACAGGGGAGGTTTGAATGAGCAGTTCTTC. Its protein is CASSPDRGGLNEQFF.

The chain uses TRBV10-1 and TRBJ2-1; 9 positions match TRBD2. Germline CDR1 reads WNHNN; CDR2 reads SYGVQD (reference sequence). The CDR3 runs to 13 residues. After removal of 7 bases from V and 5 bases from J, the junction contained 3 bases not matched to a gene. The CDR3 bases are TGCGCCAGCAAGGCTAGCGGGAACAATGAGCAGTTCTTC. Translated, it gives CASKASGNNEQFF.

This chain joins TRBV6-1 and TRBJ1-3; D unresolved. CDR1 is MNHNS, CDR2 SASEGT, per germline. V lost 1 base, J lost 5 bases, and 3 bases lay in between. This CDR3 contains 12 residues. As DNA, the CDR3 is TGTGCCAGCAGTGAAGGGAGAAACACCATATATTTT. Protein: CASSEGRNTIYF.

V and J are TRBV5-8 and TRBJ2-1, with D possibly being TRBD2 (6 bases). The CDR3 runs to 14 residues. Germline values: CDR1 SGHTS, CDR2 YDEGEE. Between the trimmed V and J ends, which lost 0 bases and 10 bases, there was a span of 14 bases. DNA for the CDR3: TGTGCCAGCAGCTTGGGTGCCGGGGGTTGGGAGCAGTTCTTC. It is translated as CASSLGAGGWEQFF.

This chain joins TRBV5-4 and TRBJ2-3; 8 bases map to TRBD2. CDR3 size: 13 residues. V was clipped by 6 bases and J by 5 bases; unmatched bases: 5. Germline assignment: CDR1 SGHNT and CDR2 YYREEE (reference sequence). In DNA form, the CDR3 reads TGTGCCAGCACCCTGACTAGCGAAGATACGCAGTATTTT. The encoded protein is CASTLTSEDTQYF.

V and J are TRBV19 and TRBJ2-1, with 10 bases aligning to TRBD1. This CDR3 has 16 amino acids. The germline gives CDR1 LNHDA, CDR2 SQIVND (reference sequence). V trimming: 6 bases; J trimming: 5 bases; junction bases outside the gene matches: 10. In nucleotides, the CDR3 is TGTGCCAGTAGGGATCTCAGGGACAGGGGCCACAATGAGCAGTTCTTC. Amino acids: CASRDLRDRGHNEQFF. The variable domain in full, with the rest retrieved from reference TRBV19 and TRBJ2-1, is DGGITQSPKYLFRKEGQNVTLSCEQNLNHDAMYWYRQDPGQGLRLIYYSQIVNDFQKGDIAEGYSVSREKKESFPLTVTSAQKNPTAFYLCASRDLRDRGHNEQFFGPGTRLTVL.

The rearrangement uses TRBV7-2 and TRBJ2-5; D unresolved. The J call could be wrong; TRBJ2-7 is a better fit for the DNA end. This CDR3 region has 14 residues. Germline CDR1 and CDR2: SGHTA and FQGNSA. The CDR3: CASSLSSSGYEQYF. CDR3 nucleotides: TGTGCCAGCAGCCTCTCGTCGTCGGGCTACGAGCAGTACTTC.

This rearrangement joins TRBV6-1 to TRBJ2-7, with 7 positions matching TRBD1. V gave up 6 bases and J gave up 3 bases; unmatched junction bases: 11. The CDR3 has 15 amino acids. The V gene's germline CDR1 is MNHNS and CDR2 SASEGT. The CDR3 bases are TGTGCCAGCAGACAAGTGGGGACAGAAGACTACGAGCAGTACTTC. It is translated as CASRQVGTEDYEQYF.

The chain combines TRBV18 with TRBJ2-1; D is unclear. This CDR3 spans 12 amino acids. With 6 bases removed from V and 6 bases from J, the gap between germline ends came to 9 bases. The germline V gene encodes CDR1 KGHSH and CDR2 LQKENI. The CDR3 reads CASSQVVNEQFF. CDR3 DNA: TGTGCCAGCTCCCAGGTAGTCAATGAGCAGTTCTTC.

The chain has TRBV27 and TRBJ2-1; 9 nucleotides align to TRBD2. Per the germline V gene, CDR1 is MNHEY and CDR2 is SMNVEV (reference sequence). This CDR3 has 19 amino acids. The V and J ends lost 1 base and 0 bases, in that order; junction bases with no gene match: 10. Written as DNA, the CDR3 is TGTGCCAGCAGTTTATGGGTAGCGGGGGCTGGAAGCTCCTACAATGAGCAGTTCTTC. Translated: CASSLWVAGAGSSYNEQFF.

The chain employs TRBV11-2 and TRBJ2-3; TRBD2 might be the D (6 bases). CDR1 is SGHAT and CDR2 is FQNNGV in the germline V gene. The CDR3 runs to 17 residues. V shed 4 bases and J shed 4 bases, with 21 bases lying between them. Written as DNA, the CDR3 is TGTGCCAGCAGCTATTCTCGTCCGGGAGAGAGGGCAGATACGCAGTATTTT. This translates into CASSYSRPGERADTQYF. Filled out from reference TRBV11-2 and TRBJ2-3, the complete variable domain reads EAGVAQSPRYKIIEKRQSVAFWCNPISGHATLYWYQQILGQGPKLLIQFQNNGVVDDSQLPKDRFSAERLKGVDSTLKIQPAKLEDSAVYLCASSYSRPGERADTQYFGPGTRLTVL.

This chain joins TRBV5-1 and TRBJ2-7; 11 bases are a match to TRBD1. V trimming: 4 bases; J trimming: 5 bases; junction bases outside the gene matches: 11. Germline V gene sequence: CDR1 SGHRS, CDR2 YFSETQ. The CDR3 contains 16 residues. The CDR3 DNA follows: TGCGCCAGCAGCCCTCATTCCGGACAGGGGGCGGACGAGCAGTACTTC. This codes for CASSPHSGQGADEQYF.

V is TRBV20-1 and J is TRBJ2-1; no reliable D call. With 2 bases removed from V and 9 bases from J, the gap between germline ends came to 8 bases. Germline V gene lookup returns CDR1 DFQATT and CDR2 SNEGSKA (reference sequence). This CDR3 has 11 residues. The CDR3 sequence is CSARLVLEQFF. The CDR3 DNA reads TGCAGTGCTAGACTAGTGCTTGAGCAGTTCTTC.

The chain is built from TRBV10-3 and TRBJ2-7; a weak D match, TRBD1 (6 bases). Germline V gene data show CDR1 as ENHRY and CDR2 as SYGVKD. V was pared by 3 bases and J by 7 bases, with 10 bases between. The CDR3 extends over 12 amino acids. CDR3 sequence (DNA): TGTGCCATCAGTGAAGGGACAAAAGAGCAGTACTTC. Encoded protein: CAISEGTKEQYF.

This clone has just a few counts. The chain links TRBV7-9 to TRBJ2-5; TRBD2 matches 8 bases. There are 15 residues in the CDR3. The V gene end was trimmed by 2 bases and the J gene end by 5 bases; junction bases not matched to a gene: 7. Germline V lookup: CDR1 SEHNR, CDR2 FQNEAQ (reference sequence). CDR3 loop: CASSLPGGATETQYF. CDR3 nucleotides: TGTGCCAGCAGCTTACCGGGGGGGGCAACGGAGACCCAGTACTTC.

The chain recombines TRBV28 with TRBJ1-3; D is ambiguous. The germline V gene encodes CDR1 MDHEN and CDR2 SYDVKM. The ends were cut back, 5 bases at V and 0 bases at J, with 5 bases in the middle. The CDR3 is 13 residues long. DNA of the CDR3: TGTGCCAGCAGTCCTCACTCTGGAAACACCATATATTTT. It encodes CASSPHSGNTIYF.